In this sample, the clone carrying this TCR beta chain turned up once. The data originate from a study of blood T cell repertoires in COVID-19. Study-level background: COVID-19 samples from acute and convalescent phases originated in the United States, Italy and Spain. The cDNA or gDNA used as material had been derived from T cells, B-cell-depleted T cells, or PBMCs.

This CDR3 region has 15 residues. Germline CDR1 reads SGHTA; CDR2 reads FQGNSA. V was pared by 4 bases and J by 5 bases, with 5 bases of the junction left unmatched. In the authors' methods: Estimated nucleated cell counts came from reference gene primer amplification. Measured with immunoSEQ multiplex PCR; TCRdb has only the in-frame clones, and not every one. That table furnishes V, J and clone size, whereas the DNA furnished D and trimming. The sample contains about 120,000 clones, around 80% of which appear only once. The chain uses TRBV7-2 and TRBJ1-5, with 10 bases identical to TRBD1. The specimen sequenced was peripheral blood. The source is a man aged 55 to 69 with active or convalescent COVID-19. CDR3 sequence (DNA): TGTGCCAGCAGCTACCGGGACAGGGGATATCAGCCCCAGCATTTT. This translates into CASSYRDRGYQPQHF.